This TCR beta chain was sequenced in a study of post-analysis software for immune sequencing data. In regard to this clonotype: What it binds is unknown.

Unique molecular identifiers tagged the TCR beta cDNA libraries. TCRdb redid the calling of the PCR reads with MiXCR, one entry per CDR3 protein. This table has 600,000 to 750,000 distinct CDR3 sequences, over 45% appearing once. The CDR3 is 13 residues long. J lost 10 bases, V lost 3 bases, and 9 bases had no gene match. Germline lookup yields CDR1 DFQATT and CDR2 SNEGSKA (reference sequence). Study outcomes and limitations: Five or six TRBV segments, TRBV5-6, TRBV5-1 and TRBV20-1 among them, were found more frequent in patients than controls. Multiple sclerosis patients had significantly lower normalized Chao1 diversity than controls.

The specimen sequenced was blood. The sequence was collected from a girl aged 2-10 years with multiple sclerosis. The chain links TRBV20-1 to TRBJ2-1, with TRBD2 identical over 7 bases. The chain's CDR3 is CSASPPGGVEQFF. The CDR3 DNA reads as TGCAGTGCTAGTCCTCCGGGGGGTGTAGAGCAGTTCTTC.